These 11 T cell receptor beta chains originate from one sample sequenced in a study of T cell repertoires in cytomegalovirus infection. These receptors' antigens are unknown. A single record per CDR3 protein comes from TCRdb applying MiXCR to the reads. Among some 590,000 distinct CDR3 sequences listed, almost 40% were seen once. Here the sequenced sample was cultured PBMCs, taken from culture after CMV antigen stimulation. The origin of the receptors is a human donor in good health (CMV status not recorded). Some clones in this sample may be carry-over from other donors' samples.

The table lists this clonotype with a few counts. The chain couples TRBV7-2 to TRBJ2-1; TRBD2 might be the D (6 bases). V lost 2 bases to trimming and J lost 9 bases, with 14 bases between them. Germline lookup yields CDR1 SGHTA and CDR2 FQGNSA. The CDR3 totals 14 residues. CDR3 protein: CASSLRGGPGEQFF. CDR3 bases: TGTGCCAGCAGCTTACGTGGAGGGCCCGGTGAGCAGTTCTTC. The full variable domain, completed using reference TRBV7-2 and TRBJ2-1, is GAGVSQSPSNKVTEKGKDVELRCDPISGHTALYWYRQSLGQGLEFLIYFQGNSAPDKSGLPSDRFSAERTGGSVSTLTIQRTQQEDSAVYLCASSLRGGPGEQFFGPGTRLTVL.

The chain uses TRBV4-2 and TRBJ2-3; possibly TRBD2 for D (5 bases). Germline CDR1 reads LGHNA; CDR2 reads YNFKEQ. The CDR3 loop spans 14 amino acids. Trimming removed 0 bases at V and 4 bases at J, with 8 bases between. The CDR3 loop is CASSQDGAADTQYF. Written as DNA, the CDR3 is TGTGCCAGCAGCCAAGATGGAGCGGCAGATACGCAGTATTTT.

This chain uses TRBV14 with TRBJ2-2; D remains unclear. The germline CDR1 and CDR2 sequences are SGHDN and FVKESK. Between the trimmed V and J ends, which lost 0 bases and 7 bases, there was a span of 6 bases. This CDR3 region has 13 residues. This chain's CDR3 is CASSQDWLGELFF. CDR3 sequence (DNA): TGTGCCAGCAGCCAAGATTGGCTCGGGGAGCTGTTTTTT.

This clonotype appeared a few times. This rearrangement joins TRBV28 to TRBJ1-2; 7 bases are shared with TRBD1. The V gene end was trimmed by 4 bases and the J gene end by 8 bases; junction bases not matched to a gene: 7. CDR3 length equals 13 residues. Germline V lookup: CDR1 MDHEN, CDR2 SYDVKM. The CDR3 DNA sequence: TGTGCCAGCAGTTCTCGACAGGGTATGGGCTACACCTTC. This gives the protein CASSSRQGMGYTF.

The CDR3 bases are TGTGCCAGCAGGCCACCACTAGCGGGTCGCTACGAGCAGTACTTC. Its protein is CASRPPLAGRYEQYF. The chain couples TRBV6-1 to TRBJ2-7, with TRBD2 matching over 9 bases. Germline assignment: CDR1 MNHNS and CDR2 SASEGT. This CDR3 contains 15 residues. The junction had 9 bases not matched to a gene; V was cut back by 6 bases and J by 3 bases.

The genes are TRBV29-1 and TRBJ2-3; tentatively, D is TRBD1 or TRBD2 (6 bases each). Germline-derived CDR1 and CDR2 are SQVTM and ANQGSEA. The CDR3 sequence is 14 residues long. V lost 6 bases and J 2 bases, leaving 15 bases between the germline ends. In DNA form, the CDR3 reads TGCAGCGTGGGGGGTGGACAGTACACAGATACGCAGTATTTT. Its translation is CSVGGGQYTDTQYF.

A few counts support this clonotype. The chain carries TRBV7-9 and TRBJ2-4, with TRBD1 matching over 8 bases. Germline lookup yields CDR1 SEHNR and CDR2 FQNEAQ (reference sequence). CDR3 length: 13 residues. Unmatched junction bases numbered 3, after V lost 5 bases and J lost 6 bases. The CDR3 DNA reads TGTGCCAGCAGCGACGACAGGGGAAACATTCAGTACTTC. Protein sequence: CASSDDRGNIQYF.

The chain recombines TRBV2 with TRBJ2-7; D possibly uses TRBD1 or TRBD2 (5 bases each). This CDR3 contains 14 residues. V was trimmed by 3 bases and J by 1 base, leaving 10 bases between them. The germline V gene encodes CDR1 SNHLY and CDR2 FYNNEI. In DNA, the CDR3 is TGTGCCAGCAGTGATCAGGGACGGTCCTACGAGCAGTACTTC. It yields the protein CASSDQGRSYEQYF. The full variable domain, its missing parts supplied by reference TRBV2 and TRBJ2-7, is EPEVTQTPSHQVTQMGQEVILRCVPISNHLYFYWYRQILGQKVEFLVSFYNNEISEKSEIFDDQFSVERPDGSNFTLKIRSTKLEDSAMYFCASSDQGRSYEQYFGPGTRLTVT.

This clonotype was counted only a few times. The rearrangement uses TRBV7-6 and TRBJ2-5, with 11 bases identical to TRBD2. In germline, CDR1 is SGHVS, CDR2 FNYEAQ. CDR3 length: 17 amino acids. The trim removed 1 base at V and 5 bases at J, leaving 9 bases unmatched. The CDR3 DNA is TGTGCCAGCAGCTTAGGTGTGGAACTAGCGGGGGAGGAGACCCAGTACTTC. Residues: CASSLGVELAGEETQYF. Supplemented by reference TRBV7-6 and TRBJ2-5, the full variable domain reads GAGVSQSPRYKVTKRGQDVALRCDPISGHVSLYWYRQALGQGPEFLTYFNYEAQQDKSGLPNDRFSAERPEGSISTLTIQRTEQRDSAMYRCASSLGVELAGEETQYFGPGTRLLVL.

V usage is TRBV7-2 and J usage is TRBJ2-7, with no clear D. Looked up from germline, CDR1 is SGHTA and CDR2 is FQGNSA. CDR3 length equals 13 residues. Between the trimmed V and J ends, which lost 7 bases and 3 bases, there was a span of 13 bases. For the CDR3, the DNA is TGTGCCAGCACCCCCGGGTGGGGCTACGAGCAGTACTTC. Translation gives CASTPGWGYEQYF.

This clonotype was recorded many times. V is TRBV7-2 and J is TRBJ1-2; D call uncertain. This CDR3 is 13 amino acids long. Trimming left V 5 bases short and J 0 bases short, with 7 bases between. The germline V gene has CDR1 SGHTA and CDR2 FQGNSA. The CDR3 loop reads CASSRQSNYGYTF. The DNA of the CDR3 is TGTGCCAGCAGCCGTCAATCTAACTATGGCTACACCTTC.